The present entry profiles one T cell receptor (beta chain) with its context. Unique molecular identifiers were incorporated during preparation of the TCRbeta library. MiXCR, run by TCRdb on the PCR reads, gives a single entry per CDR3 protein. The table lists some 260,000 distinct CDR3 sequences, around 25% of them singletons. The data were obtained in a study of T-cell reconstitution after alpha-beta-depleted transplantation in children. The junction had 6 bases not matched to a gene; V was cut back by 7 bases and J by 10 bases. Germline CDR1 reads MNHNY; CDR2 reads SVGAGI (reference sequence). The CDR3 totals 13 residues.

The clonotype comes from a female patient aged 2-9 years who had a stem cell transplant for congenital amegakaryocytic thrombocytopenia, so the T cells may come from the graft donor. The chain joins TRBV6-6 to TRBJ2-1; TRBD2 matches 11 bases. The sample consisted of PBMCs, mostly from graft donor cells, taken 360 days after TCRalphabeta/CD19-depleted stem cell transplant. The DNA for the CDR3 is TGTGCCAGCATCGACAGACTAGCGGGAGAGCAGTTCTTC. Protein: CASIDRLAGEQFF.